These 32 T cell receptor beta chains were all obtained from the same sample, sequenced in a study of post-analysis software for immune sequencing data. Points from the study as a whole: A few TRBV segments (TRBV5-6, TRBV5-1 and TRBV20-1 among them) occurred more frequently in patients than in controls.

What these receptors recognize is not known. Carried by the TCR beta cDNA libraries were unique molecular identifiers. TCRdb processed the PCR reads anew with MiXCR; each CDR3 protein has one entry. Of 650,000 to 900,000 distinct CDR3 sequences listed, roughly 46% are singletons. Material for sequencing was blood. These receptors were obtained from a girl aged 10 to 17 with multiple sclerosis.

V is TRBV20-1 and J is TRBJ2-3, with 9 nucleotides matching TRBD2. In germline, CDR1 is DFQATT, CDR2 SNEGSKA (reference sequence). This CDR3 has 15 amino acids. Losses at the gene ends were 0 bases for V and 4 bases for J; bases not matched to a gene: 5. CDR3 bases: TGCAGTGCTAGAGATCGCGCGGGAGGGCCAGATACGCAGTATTTT. Translation gives CSARDRAGGPDTQYF.

The chain recombines TRBV3-1 with TRBJ1-2; 8 nucleotides match TRBD1. The V segment lost 4 bases and the J segment 3 bases; nucleotides outside the gene matches: 7. CDR1 LGHDT and CDR2 YNNKEL come from the germline V gene (reference sequence). The CDR3 sequence is 15 residues long. CDR3 in DNA: TGTGCCAGCAGCCGAGATCCAGGGGGCGACTATGGCTACACCTTC. This gives the protein CASSRDPGGDYGYTF.

This clonotype appeared a few times. This chain uses TRBV3-1 with TRBJ2-1; a possible D gene is TRBD2 (6 bases). This CDR3 comprises 16 residues. Trimming removed 4 bases from V and 4 bases from J, with 17 bases in between. Germline lookup yields CDR1 LGHDT and CDR2 YNNKEL (reference sequence). The CDR3 sequence is CASSRVVGSAYNEQFF. The CDR3 coding sequence is TGTGCCAGCAGCCGGGTGGTCGGGAGCGCTTACAATGAGCAGTTCTTC.

The chain carries TRBV7-3 and TRBJ2-3, with TRBD2 matching 7 bases. The germline V gene encodes CDR1 SGHTA and CDR2 FQGTGA. There are 16 residues in the CDR3. V was clipped by 4 bases and J by 3 bases; unmatched bases: 10. The CDR3: CASSSFMGGRTDTQYF. The CDR3 DNA reads as TGTGCCAGCAGCTCCTTCATGGGCGGGAGAACAGATACGCAGTATTTT. Based on the CDR3 plus reference TRBV7-3 and TRBJ2-3, the full variable domain is GAGVSQTPSNKVTEKGKYVELRCDPISGHTALYWYRQSLGQGPEFLIYFQGTGAADDSGLPNDRFFAVRPEGSVSTLKIQRTERGDSAVYLCASSSFMGGRTDTQYFGPGTRLTVL.

V and J are TRBV6-5 and TRBJ1-1; a possible D gene is TRBD1 (6 bases). This CDR3 contains 12 residues. Between the trimmed V and J ends, which lost 3 bases and 6 bases, there was a span of 8 bases. Per germline, CDR1 MNHEY and CDR2 SVGAGI. The CDR3 region has the DNA TGTGCCAGCAGTTATGGGGGGCCTGAAGCTTTCTTT. It translates to CASSYGGPEAFF.

In this sample, this clonotype turned up once. The chain links TRBV20-1 to TRBJ2-7; 9 bases line up with TRBD1. J was trimmed by 4 bases and V by 6 bases; bases with no gene match: 10. The CDR3 is 14 residues long. Germline CDR1 is DFQATT and CDR2 is SNEGSKA (reference sequence). CDR3 in amino acids: CSAIGTGLWYEQYF. The CDR3 DNA follows: TGCAGTGCCATCGGGACAGGGTTGTGGTACGAGCAGTACTTC.

This clonotype was found a few times. The chain uses TRBV28 and TRBJ2-7; 8 bases line up with TRBD1. This CDR3 region has 15 residues. V gave up 6 bases and J gave up 3 bases; unmatched junction bases: 10. The germline CDR1 and CDR2 sequences are MDHEN and SYDVKM. CDR3 coding DNA: TGTGCCAGCAGCCGGGGACAGGAGGGGAACTACGAGCAGTACTTC. Protein product: CASSRGQEGNYEQYF.

As for this clonotype: Its ends do not fully match the called genes, so a read error is possible. J is TRBJ2-3 and V is TRBV27, with D possibly TRBD1 on 6 matching bases. The CDR3 is 14 amino acids. From germline, CDR1 is MNHEY and CDR2 SMNVEV (reference sequence). In DNA, the CDR3 is TGTGCCAGCAGCCTGACAGGTCCCACAAATACGCAGTATTTT. It encodes CASSLTGPTNTQYF.

The V gene is TRBV6-5, the J gene TRBJ1-2, with 7 bases matching TRBD1. V shed 2 bases and J 4 bases; nucleotides not matched to a gene: 19. Germline CDR1 is MNHEY and CDR2 is SVGAGI. CDR3 length equals 19 residues. For the CDR3, the DNA is TGTGCCAGCAGTTACATTTCCCGCGTTACAGGGGCGACCCCCTATGGCTACACCTTC. Translated: CASSYISRVTGATPYGYTF.

In DNA, the CDR3 is TGTGCCAGCGGGAACCTACAGGGGGCGGGGACCGGGGAGCTGTTTTTT. As protein: CASGNLQGAGTGELFF. The chain has TRBV6-5 and TRBJ2-2, with TRBD1 identical over 9 bases. The V gene's germline CDR1 is MNHEY and CDR2 SVGAGI. The V and J ends lost 8 bases and 5 bases, in that order; junction bases with no gene match: 12. This CDR3 is built from 16 residues.

The chain is built from TRBV7-9 and TRBJ1-2, with D uncertain. V was trimmed by 2 bases and J by 8 bases, leaving 6 bases between them. The length of the CDR3 is 11 residues. Germline CDR1 reads SEHNR; CDR2 reads FQNEAQ (reference sequence). CDR3 DNA sequence: TGTGCCAGCAGCTTAATGGAGGGCTACACCTTC. It translates to CASSLMEGYTF.

The J gene is TRBJ1-5, the V gene TRBV12-3 or TRBV12-4; D gene ambiguous. This CDR3 is 14 amino acids long. V was clipped by 6 bases and J by 4 bases, with 13 bases between them. The DNA of the CDR3 is TGTGCCAGCAGCCCTCGGAGGGCAAATCAGCCCCAGCATTTT. It specifies CASSPRRANQPQHF.

This rearrangement joins TRBV7-2 to TRBJ2-7; TRBD2 is a possible D gene (5 bases). This CDR3 comprises 13 residues. Trimming took off 7 bases at V and 9 bases at J, with 19 bases between the two ends. Per the germline V gene, CDR1 is SGHTA and CDR2 is FQGNSA. The CDR3 is CASNNQRFGGQYF. The CDR3 nucleotides are TGTGCCAGCAACAACCAGCGGTTCGGTGGGCAGTACTTC.

This sequence joins TRBV4-3 and TRBJ1-4; D gene ambiguous. Germline values: CDR1 LGHNA, CDR2 YSLEER. Between the trimmed V and J ends, which lost 0 bases and 4 bases, there was a span of 9 bases. The CDR3 runs to 15 residues. The CDR3 loop reads CASSQDQALNEKLFF. As DNA, the CDR3 is TGCGCCAGCAGCCAAGACCAGGCGCTTAATGAAAAACTGTTTTTT.

The rearrangement links TRBV25-1 to TRBJ2-7, with 8 nucleotides matching TRBD1. CDR1 is MGHDK, CDR2 SYGVNS, per germline. The J segment lost 4 bases and the V segment lost 2 bases, leaving 7 bases of the junction unmatched. The CDR3 is made up of 15 amino acids. The CDR3 loop is CASSEETGAVYEQYF. The CDR3, as DNA: TGTGCCAGCAGTGAAGAGACAGGGGCAGTGTACGAGCAGTACTTC.

The V call is TRBV14, the J call TRBJ1-1; D gene uncertain. Trimming cost V 3 bases and J 8 bases, with 4 bases left between them. CDR3 size: 10 residues. Germline CDR1 reads SGHDN; CDR2 reads FVKESK. CDR3 loop: CASSHREAFF. For the CDR3, the DNA is TGTGCCAGCAGCCACAGGGAAGCTTTCTTT.

The V gene is TRBV7-9, the J gene TRBJ1-1; tentative D call: TRBD1 (6 bases). The germline V gene encodes CDR1 SEHNR and CDR2 FQNEAQ (reference sequence). Deletions cut 5 bases from V and 1 base from J, with 14 bases between. This CDR3 region has 15 residues. The CDR3 nucleotides read TGTGCCAGCAGCCCTGGACAGTTAGGGAACACTGAAGCTTTCTTT. Amino acid sequence: CASSPGQLGNTEAFF.

The gene calls are TRBV7-9 and TRBJ2-5, with 9 nucleotides matching TRBD2. The CDR3 totals 15 residues. CDR1 and CDR2 from the germline V gene are SEHNR and FQNEAQ (reference sequence). J gave up 2 bases and V 10 bases, and 11 bases lay outside the gene matches. DNA for the CDR3: TGTGCCACCGACGTAGCGGGGGTCCCACAAGAGACCCAGTACTTC. Amino acids: CATDVAGVPQETQYF.

This clonotype was counted only a few times. The chain employs TRBV7-6 and TRBJ2-3, with 7 bases lining up with TRBD2. CDR1 SGHVS and CDR2 FNYEAQ come from the germline V gene. After removal of 1 base from V and 5 bases from J, the junction contained 6 bases not matched to a gene. There are 15 residues in the CDR3. In nucleotides, the CDR3 is TGTGCCAGCAGCTTAGTCGACGGCGGGGGAGATACGCAGTATTTT. It yields the protein CASSLVDGGGDTQYF.

The sample holds a few counts of this clonotype. The V gene is TRBV2, the J gene TRBJ2-4; TRBD1 agrees at 9 bases. CDR3 size: 17 residues. In germline, CDR1 is SNHLY, CDR2 FYNNEI. Trimming cost V 0 bases and J 1 base; bases outside gene matches: 4. CDR3 loop: CASSEAGDRVAKNIQYF. The CDR3 DNA is TGTGCCAGCAGTGAAGCAGGGGACAGGGTGGCCAAAAACATTCAGTACTTC.

This chain uses TRBV2 with TRBJ2-7; D remains unclear. The germline V gene has CDR1 SNHLY and CDR2 FYNNEI. Trimming removed 7 bases from V and 4 bases from J, with 14 bases in between. The CDR3 runs 13 residues. The CDR3: CASKERFLYEQYF. The CDR3 DNA follows: TGTGCCAGCAAAGAGAGGTTTCTTTACGAGCAGTACTTC.

The rearrangement links TRBV7-2 to TRBJ2-1; the D call may be TRBD1 or TRBD2 (6 bases each). The CDR3 has 15 residues. Germline V lookup: CDR1 SGHTA, CDR2 FQGNSA. V lost 5 bases and J lost 8, with 19 bases in between. The CDR3 nucleotides read TGTGCCAGCAGCCGCGGGGATGGGGGCGGAGATGAGCAGTTCTTC. Translating gives CASSRGDGGGDEQFF.

This clonotype was seen once. The germline gene is not matched at one end of the junction; a read error may be the cause. This chain connects TRBV20-1 to TRBJ1-5; TRBD1 might be the D (5 bases). The CDR3 has 12 residues. CDR1 and CDR2 (germline): DFQATT, SNEGSKA (reference sequence). Written as DNA, the CDR3 is TGCAGTGCTAGACAGGGTGGCCAGCCCCTGCATTTT. It yields the protein CSARQGGQPLHF.

The chain uses TRBV28 and TRBJ1-5; D not resolved. The CDR3 loop spans 13 amino acids. Germline CDR1 MDHEN, CDR2 SYDVKM. V was pared by 10 bases and J by 4 bases, with 14 bases between. The CDR3 DNA is TGTGCCACCCTGGAAGCCATAAATCAGCCCCAGCATTTT. Translated: CATLEAINQPQHF.

This clonotype appeared a single time. The chain joins TRBV13 to TRBJ2-3; the match to TRBD1 covers 10 bases. This CDR3 is built from 15 residues. The ends lost 11 bases at V and 1 base at J; junction bases unmatched: 9. Germline loops: CDR1 PRHDT, CDR2 FYEKMQ (reference sequence). CDR3 residues: CACTPGTGGTDTQYF. CDR3 bases: TGTGCCTGCACCCCCGGGACAGGGGGCACAGATACGCAGTATTTT. The entire variable domain, with the rest obtained from reference TRBV13 and TRBJ2-3, is as follows: AAGVIQSPRHLIKEKRETATLKCYPIPRHDTVYWYQQGPGQDPQFLISFYEKMQSDKGSIPDRFSAQQFSDYHSELNMSSLELGDSALYFCACTPGTGGTDTQYFGPGTRLTVL.

This clonotype was recorded only once. V is TRBV5-4 and J is TRBJ2-3; D might be TRBD1 (5 bases). The germline V and J ends were trimmed by 3 bases and 2 bases, with 13 bases remaining between them. Germline V gene lookup returns CDR1 SGHNT and CDR2 YYREEE (reference sequence). CDR3 length: 15 amino acids. CDR3 coding DNA: TGTGCCAGCAGCTCCCTTAAAGGGGACACAGATACGCAGTATTTT. It specifies CASSSLKGDTDTQYF.

Only a few counts were recorded for this clonotype. V usage is TRBV29-1 and J usage is TRBJ1-2, with 8 bases matching TRBD1. This CDR3 comprises 13 residues. CDR1 is SQVTM, CDR2 ANQGSEA, per germline. Trimming at V came to 5 bases and at J to 3 bases, leaving 5 bases not matched to a gene. The CDR3 DNA follows: TGCAGCGTTCAGGACAGGGAGGACTATGGCTACACCTTC. As protein: CSVQDREDYGYTF.

The chain joins TRBV27 to TRBJ1-2; tentative D call: TRBD1 (5 bases). The ends were cut back, 10 bases at V and 8 bases at J, with 14 bases in the middle. This CDR3 contains 11 residues. CDR1 and CDR2 from the germline V gene are MNHEY and SMNVEV (reference sequence). As DNA, the CDR3 is TGTGCCACCTGGGGGGGACGCGGCTACACCTTC. It yields the protein CATWGGRGYTF.

This clonotype has more than one count but fewer than ten. J is TRBJ2-1 and V is TRBV24-1; 8 bases agree with TRBD2. This CDR3 spans 15 amino acids. Germline V CDR1 and CDR2: KGHDR, SFDVKD. With 5 bases clipped from V and 6 bases from J, the junction kept 8 bases outside the gene matches. Here the CDR3 DNA reads TGTGCCACCAGTGGGGCGGGAGGATGGGGCAATGAGCAGTTCTTC. Protein: CATSGAGGWGNEQFF.

The rearrangement joins TRBV27 to TRBJ2-1, with D perhaps TRBD1 (6 bases). CDR3 size: 16 residues. V shed 5 bases and J shed 7 bases, with 21 bases lying between them. CDR1 is MNHEY, CDR2 SMNVEV, per germline (reference sequence). The CDR3 sequence: CASSPTAGTRWNEQFF. As DNA, the CDR3 is TGTGCCAGCAGTCCTACCGCCGGGACACGGTGGAATGAGCAGTTCTTC.

This chain uses TRBV9 with TRBJ1-1; weak D call: TRBD1 (6 bases). The V gene lost 4 bases and the J gene lost 4 bases, with 17 bases spanning the gap. Germline assignment: CDR1 SGDLS and CDR2 YYNGEE. The CDR3 length is 15 residues. The CDR3 reads CASSPGRDIRTEAFF. DNA of the CDR3: TGTGCCAGCAGCCCCGGTCGGGACATCCGCACTGAAGCTTTCTTT.

This clonotype was seen a few times. This chain uses TRBV7-2 with TRBJ2-3; D is undetermined. V lost 3 bases and J 6 bases, leaving 10 bases between the germline ends. The germline gives CDR1 SGHTA, CDR2 FQGNSA. The CDR3 is 13 residues long. CDR3 coding DNA: TGTGCCAGCAGCTTCGGCGGTCGGGATACGCAGTATTTT. Protein product: CASSFGGRDTQYF. Supplemented by reference TRBV7-2 and TRBJ2-3, the full variable domain reads GAGVSQSPSNKVTEKGKDVELRCDPISGHTALYWYRQSLGQGLEFLIYFQGNSAPDKSGLPSDRFSAERTGGSVSTLTIQRTQQEDSAVYLCASSFGGRDTQYFGPGTRLTVL.